Following are 18 T cell receptor beta chains from one sample sequenced in a study of high-grade serous ovarian cancer treatment subgroups. Sequenced by immunoSEQ multiplex PCR; TCRdb stores in-frame clones only, minus some. In the table there are some 2,100 clones, roughly 80% of which are singletons. The tumor samples were collected prior to definitive surgery or chemotherapy. The sequenced sample consisted of tumor tissue. The receptor set was obtained from a human donor with high-grade serous ovarian cancer.

The rearrangement links TRBV10-2 to TRBJ2-3, with TRBD1 matching 7 bases. CDR1 and CDR2 from the germline V gene are WSHSY and SAAADI. The CDR3 length is 16 residues. Losses at the gene ends were 1 base for V and 1 base for J; bases not matched to a gene: 5. CDR3 sequence reads: CASSEFHRGGTDTQYF. The CDR3 DNA follows: TGCGCCAGCAGTGAGTTCCACAGGGGTGGCACAGATACGCAGTATTTT.

The genes are TRBV4-3 and TRBJ1-1; 9 bases match TRBD1. The V gene's germline CDR1 is LGHNA and CDR2 YSLEER. There are 16 residues in the CDR3. Germline trimming cut 1 base from V and 4 bases from J; bases unmatched to any gene: 7. The CDR3: CASSQATGQGATEAFF. The CDR3 DNA reads as TGCGCCAGCAGCCAAGCAACGGGACAGGGAGCCACTGAAGCTTTCTTT.

The CDR3 loop is CASRYVSGQETQYF. The CDR3 DNA is TGTGCCAGCCGCTACGTATCGGGCCAAGAGACCCAGTACTTC. This chain connects TRBV11-2 to TRBJ2-5; D gene unclear. The germline V and J ends were trimmed by 8 bases and 1 base, with 14 bases remaining between them. The CDR3 is 14 amino acids. Germline V gives CDR1 SGHAT, CDR2 FQNNGV.

The chain recombines TRBV7-2 with TRBJ2-7; D is possibly TRBD2 (6 bases). Trimming took 7 bases from V and 3 from J, leaving 16 bases between them. The CDR3 covers 14 residues. Germline loops: CDR1 SGHTA, CDR2 FQGNSA. The CDR3 protein is CASKLRRGGYEQYV. The CDR3 DNA follows: TGTGCCAGCAAACTTAGGCGGGGCGGCTACGAGCAGTACGTC.

This rearrangement joins TRBV30 to TRBJ1-2; 8 bases fit TRBD1. Germline-derived CDR1 and CDR2 are GTSNPN and SVGIG (reference sequence). This CDR3 is built from 15 residues. The V segment lost 0 bases and the J segment 4 bases; nucleotides outside the gene matches: 7. The CDR3 DNA is TGTGCCTGGAGTGTACCGAGGACAGGGTCCTATGGCTACACCTTC. Translated, it gives CAWSVPRTGSYGYTF. The whole variable domain, filled in from reference TRBV30 and TRBJ1-2, reads SQTIHQWPATLVQPVGSPLSLECTVEGTSNPNLYWYRQAAGRGLQLLFYSVGIGQISSEVPQNLSASRPQDRQFILSSKKLLLSDSGFYLCAWSVPRTGSYGYTFGSGTRLTVV.

V is TRBV18 and J is TRBJ1-2; TRBD1 agrees at 8 bases. J gave up 2 bases and V 4 bases, and 0 bases lay outside the gene matches. CDR1 is KGHSH and CDR2 is LQKENI in the germline V gene. The CDR3 has 13 amino acids. The CDR3 protein is CASSRQGNYGYTF. CDR3 nucleotides: TGTGCCAGCTCACGACAGGGGAACTATGGCTACACCTTC.

The table lists this clone with a few counts. V gene TRBV4-1 combines with J gene TRBJ1-1, with D possibly TRBD1 on 6 matching bases. V was pared by 0 bases and J by 8 bases, with 19 bases between. The V gene's germline CDR1 is MGHRA and CDR2 YSYEKL. The CDR3 is made up of 16 amino acids. This CDR3 reads CASSQDHRVPISEAFF. CDR3 bases: TGCGCCAGCAGCCAAGATCACAGGGTACCTATCTCGGAAGCTTTCTTT.

The chain joins TRBV10-3 to TRBJ1-4; possible D gene TRBD1, 5 bases. CDR3 length equals 14 residues. V gave up 6 bases and J gave up 5 bases, with 13 bases separating them. From germline, CDR1 is ENHRY and CDR2 SYGVKD. CDR3 DNA: TGTGCCATCAGGGCAGACAGCAGGAATGAAAAACTGTTTTTT. It translates to CAIRADSRNEKLFF.

This chain joins TRBV7-2 and TRBJ1-1, with D perhaps TRBD1 (5 bases). The CDR3 runs to 13 residues. Looked up from germline, CDR1 is SGHTA and CDR2 is FQGNSA. Deletions cut 7 bases from V and 2 bases from J, with 11 bases between. The CDR3, as DNA: TGTGCCAGCATTGAGGGGCCTAACACTGAAGCTTTCTTT. Translated: CASIEGPNTEAFF.

This chain uses TRBV28 with TRBJ2-2; unclear D gene. Trimming left V 2 bases short and J 3 bases short, with 4 bases between. Germline V lookup: CDR1 MDHEN, CDR2 SYDVKM. The CDR3 consists of 13 residues. The CDR3 is CASSLVDTGELFF. The CDR3 DNA reads TGTGCCAGCAGTTTAGTGGACACCGGGGAGCTGTTTTTT.

This chain links TRBV18 with TRBJ1-1; no firm D call. V was shortened by 6 bases and J by 1 base, with 12 bases between the two germline ends. Germline CDR1 KGHSH, CDR2 LQKENI. This CDR3 region has 14 residues. DNA of the CDR3: TGTGCCAGCTCCCGTGACGGACGGAACACTGAAGCTTTCTTT. Its protein product is CASSRDGRNTEAFF.

With respect to this clone: The junction departs from the called germline gene at one end, perhaps through a read error. This chain joins TRBV19 and TRBJ1-4; 7 nucleotides match TRBD1. The CDR3 totals 14 residues. Looked up from germline, CDR1 is LNHDA and CDR2 is SQIVND (reference sequence). This chain's CDR3 is CASSMRTGEEKPFF. In nucleotides, the CDR3 is TGTGCCAGTAGTATGCGCACAGGGGAAGAAAAACCGTTTTTT. The full variable domain, rest sourced from reference TRBV19 and TRBJ1-4, is DGGITQSPKYLFRKEGQNVTLSCEQNLNHDAMYWYRQDPGQGLRLIYYSQIVNDFQKGDIAEGYSVSREKKESFPLTVTSAQKNPTAFYLCASSMRTGEEKPFFGSGTQLSVL.

J is TRBJ1-1 and V is TRBV15, with D unresolved. V lost 3 bases to trimming and J lost 4 bases, with 9 bases between them. Per germline, CDR1 LNHNV and CDR2 YYDKDF (reference sequence). The CDR3 is 13 residues long. CDR3 protein: CATSSSVATEAFF. The CDR3 nucleotides read TGTGCCACCAGCAGCAGCGTGGCCACTGAAGCTTTCTTT. The variable domain in full, completed from reference TRBV15 and TRBJ1-1, reads DAMVIQNPRYQVTQFGKPVTLSCSQTLNHNVMYWYQQKSSQAPKLLFHYYDKDFNNEADTPDNFQSRRPNTSFCFLDIRSPGLGDTAMYLCATSSSVATEAFFGQGTRLTVV.

This clone occurred a few times. This chain joins TRBV4-1 and TRBJ1-1, with D uncertain. This CDR3 is 16 amino acids long. Trimming shortened V by 4 bases and J by 3 bases, and 18 bases separated the two germline ends. Germline CDR1 and CDR2: MGHRA and YSYEKL. CDR3 DNA sequence: TGCGCCAGCAGCCCAAAAGTATCCCCTGGAGACACTGAAGCTTTCTTT. This sequence encodes CASSPKVSPGDTEAFF.

The chain links TRBV7-6 to TRBJ2-2; 8 positions agree with TRBD1. V lost 4 bases, J lost 5 bases, and 6 bases stayed unmatched. The CDR3 is 15 residues long. The germline CDR1 and CDR2 sequences are SGHVS and FNYEAQ. CDR3 in amino acids: CASSSTGGWTGELFF. CDR3 sequence (DNA): TGTGCCAGCAGCTCCACAGGGGGTTGGACCGGGGAGCTGTTTTTT.

This clone came up a few times. The V and J genes are TRBV20-1 and TRBJ1-2; no firm D call. Germline values: CDR1 DFQATT, CDR2 SNEGSKA (reference sequence). This CDR3 is built from 11 residues. The V and J ends lost 0 bases and 6 bases respectively, with 5 bases between them. The CDR3 loop is CSARDLDGYTF. The CDR3 nucleotides are TGCAGTGCTAGAGATCTAGATGGCTACACCTTC.

The CDR3 loop is CASRGGPRGLAPDTQYF. The CDR3, as DNA: TGTGCCAGCCGAGGAGGGCCGAGGGGTCTAGCCCCAGATACGCAGTATTTT. The chain recombines TRBV11-2 with TRBJ2-3; perhaps TRBD2 as D (6 bases). Germline V CDR1 and CDR2: SGHAT, FQNNGV. The V gene lost 8 bases and the J gene lost 4 bases, with 25 bases spanning the gap. The CDR3 consists of 17 residues.

The V gene is TRBV7-8, the J gene TRBJ2-3; D possibly corresponds to TRBD2 (6 bases). The CDR3 length is 17 residues. Between the trimmed V and J ends, which lost 4 bases and 4 bases, there was a span of 21 bases. Looked up from germline, CDR1 is SGHVS and CDR2 is FQNEAQ. This CDR3 is CASSSSAQGLWSDTQYF. The DNA of the CDR3 is TGTGCCAGCAGCTCTTCCGCCCAGGGACTTTGGTCAGATACGCAGTATTTT.